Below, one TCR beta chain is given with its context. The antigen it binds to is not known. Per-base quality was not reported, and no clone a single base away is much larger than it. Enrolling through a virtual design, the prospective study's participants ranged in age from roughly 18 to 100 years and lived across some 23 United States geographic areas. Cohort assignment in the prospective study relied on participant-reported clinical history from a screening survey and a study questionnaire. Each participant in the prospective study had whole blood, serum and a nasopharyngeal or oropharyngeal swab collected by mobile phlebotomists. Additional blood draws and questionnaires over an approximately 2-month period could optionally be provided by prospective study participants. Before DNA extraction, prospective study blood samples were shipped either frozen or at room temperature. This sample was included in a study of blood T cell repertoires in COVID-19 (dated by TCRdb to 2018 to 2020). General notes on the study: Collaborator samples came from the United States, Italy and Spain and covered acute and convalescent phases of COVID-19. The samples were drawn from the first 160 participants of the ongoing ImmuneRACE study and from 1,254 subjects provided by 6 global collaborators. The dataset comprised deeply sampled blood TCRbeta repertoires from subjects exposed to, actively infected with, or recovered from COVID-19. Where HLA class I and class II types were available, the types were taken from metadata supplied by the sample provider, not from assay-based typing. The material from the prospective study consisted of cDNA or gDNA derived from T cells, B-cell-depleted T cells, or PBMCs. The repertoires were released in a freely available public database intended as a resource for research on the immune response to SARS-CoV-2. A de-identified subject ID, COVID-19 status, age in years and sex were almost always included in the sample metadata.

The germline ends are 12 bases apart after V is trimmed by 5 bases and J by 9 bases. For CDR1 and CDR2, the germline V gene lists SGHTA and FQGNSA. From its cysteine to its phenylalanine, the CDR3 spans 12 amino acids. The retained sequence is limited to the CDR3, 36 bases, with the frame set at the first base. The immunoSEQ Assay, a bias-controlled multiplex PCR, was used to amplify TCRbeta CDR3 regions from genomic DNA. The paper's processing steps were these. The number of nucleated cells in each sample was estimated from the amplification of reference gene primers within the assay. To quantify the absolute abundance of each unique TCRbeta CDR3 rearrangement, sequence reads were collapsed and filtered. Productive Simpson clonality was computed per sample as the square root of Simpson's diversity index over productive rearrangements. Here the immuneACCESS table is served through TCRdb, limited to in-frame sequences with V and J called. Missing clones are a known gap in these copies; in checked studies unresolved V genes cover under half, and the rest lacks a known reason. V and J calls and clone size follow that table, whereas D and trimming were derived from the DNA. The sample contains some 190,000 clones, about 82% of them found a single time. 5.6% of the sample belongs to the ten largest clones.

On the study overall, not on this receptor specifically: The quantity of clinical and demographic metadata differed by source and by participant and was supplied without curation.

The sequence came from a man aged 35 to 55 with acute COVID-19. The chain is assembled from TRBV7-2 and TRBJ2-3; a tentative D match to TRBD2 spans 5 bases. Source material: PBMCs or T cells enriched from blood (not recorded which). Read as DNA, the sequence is TGTGCCAGCAGCCTCTCTAGGGAGACGCAGTATTTT. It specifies CASSLSRETQYF. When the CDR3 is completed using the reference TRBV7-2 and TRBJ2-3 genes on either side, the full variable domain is GAGVSQSPSNKVTEKGKDVELRCDPISGHTALYWYRQSLGQGLEFLIYFQGNSAPDKSGLPSDRFSAERTGGSVSTLTIQRTQQEDSAVYLCASSLSRETQYFGPGTRLTVL.